The 20 T cell receptor beta chains in this list originate from one sample, sequenced in a study of OX40 agonist ivuxolimab in advanced cancers. Clones were sequenced by immunoSEQ multiplex PCR, and TCRdb holds only the in-frame ones, with some missing. The sample carries approximately 63,000 clones, approximately 90% recorded once. The starting material was CD4+ or CD8+ T cells sorted from blood, obtained in a trial of the OX40 agonist ivuxolimab. The receptors originated from an adult with an advanced solid tumor such as melanoma, head and neck, liver or kidney cancer.

About this clone itself: At one end the junction does not follow the germline gene, possibly because of a read error. The chain links TRBV2 to TRBJ2-3; 16 nucleotides match TRBD2. The CDR3 extends over 14 amino acids. Germline V CDR1 and CDR2: SNHLY, FYNNEI. CDR3 residues: CATHGGLAGGPFHF. The CDR3, as DNA: TGTGCCACCCATGGGGGACTAGCGGGAGGGCCATTTCATTTT.

The chain couples TRBV7-8 to TRBJ1-2; TRBD1 agrees at 7 bases. With 2 bases clipped from V and 2 bases from J, the junction kept 2 bases outside the gene matches. Germline CDR1 is SGHVS and CDR2 is FQNEAQ. The CDR3 runs to 14 residues. For the CDR3, the DNA is TGTGCCAGCAGCTTATCGGGACAGAACTATGGCTACACCTTC. It codes for CASSLSGQNYGYTF.

CDR3 coding DNA: TGTGCCAGCAGCAGAGACTGGGATCTTGAGACCCAGTACTTC. Translating gives CASSRDWDLETQYF. The chain has TRBV27 and TRBJ2-5; D is ambiguous. The germline CDR1 and CDR2 sequences are MNHEY and SMNVEV (reference sequence). V shed 6 bases and J shed 5 bases, with 16 bases lying between them. The CDR3 is 14 amino acids.

This rearrangement joins TRBV6-6 to TRBJ1-5; D remains ambiguous. Germline lookup yields CDR1 MNHNY and CDR2 SVGAGI (reference sequence). Trimming removed 2 bases from V and 0 bases from J, with 2 bases in between. The CDR3 has 13 amino acids. CDR3 protein: CASSYDSNQPQHF. The DNA of the CDR3 is TGTGCCAGCAGTTACGATAGCAATCAGCCCCAGCATTTT.

V usage is TRBV28 and J usage is TRBJ2-7; unclear D gene. CDR1 is MDHEN, CDR2 SYDVKM, per germline. Trimming shortened V by 2 bases and J by 3 bases, and 11 bases separated the two germline ends. The CDR3 totals 14 residues. Here the CDR3 reads CASSLGSLFYEQYF. CDR3 coding DNA: TGTGCCAGCAGTTTAGGCAGCCTATTCTACGAGCAGTACTTC.

The genes are TRBV9 and TRBJ2-7; 9 nucleotides agree with TRBD1. CDR1 and CDR2 from the germline V gene are SGDLS and YYNGEE. Trimming cost V 4 bases and J 3 bases; bases outside gene matches: 5. This CDR3 has 14 amino acids. The CDR3 spells CASSLGQGHYEQYF. The CDR3 DNA follows: TGTGCCAGCAGCTTAGGACAGGGGCACTACGAGCAGTACTTC.

The CDR3 loop is CASSDRTSGSGANVLTF. CDR3 nucleotides: TGCGCCAGCAGCGATAGGACTAGCGGCTCTGGGGCCAACGTCCTGACTTTC. The chain has TRBV5-1 and TRBJ2-6, with 10 positions matching TRBD2. This CDR3 comprises 17 residues. The V gene end was trimmed by 4 bases and the J gene end by 0 bases; junction bases not matched to a gene: 4. Germline V gene sequence: CDR1 SGHRS, CDR2 YFSETQ.

This clone was seen just once. The CDR3 DNA reads as TGTGCCAGCAGTGGGTTGGGGGGCCGAGAAAAACTGTTTTTT. It is translated as CASSGLGGREKLFF. The V call is TRBV2, the J call TRBJ1-4; tentative D call: TRBD1 (6 bases). Germline V gene data show CDR1 as SNHLY and CDR2 as FYNNEI. This CDR3 has 14 amino acids. V was clipped by 4 bases and J by 8 bases, with 14 bases between them.

This chain uses TRBV2 with TRBJ2-7; tentative D call: TRBD1 (6 bases). The CDR3 contains 13 residues. Trimming shortened V by 7 bases and J by 4 bases, and 14 bases separated the two germline ends. The V gene's germline CDR1 is SNHLY and CDR2 FYNNEI. The CDR3 is CASTQGGIYEQYF. The CDR3 DNA reads as TGTGCCAGCACACAAGGGGGTATTTACGAGCAGTACTTC.

CDR3 sequence (DNA): TGTGCCAGCAGTTCCAGGACAGGGTACAATGAGCAGTTCTTC. Translating it yields CASSSRTGYNEQFF. The chain carries TRBV6-5 and TRBJ2-1; 8 bases match TRBD1. The germline CDR1 and CDR2 sequences are MNHEY and SVGAGI. This CDR3 has 14 residues. J lost 4 bases, V lost 4 bases, and 3 bases had no gene match.

The chain joins TRBV29-1 to TRBJ1-2; no definite D call. The germline gives CDR1 SQVTM, CDR2 ANQGSEA. V dropped 4 bases and J dropped 6 bases, with 9 bases sitting between them. This CDR3 region has 11 residues. The CDR3, as DNA: TGCAGCGTTGGGCAGACGGATGGCTACACCTTC. Its translation: CSVGQTDGYTF.

This chain connects TRBV6-5 to TRBJ2-6; perhaps TRBD2 as D (6 bases). The CDR3 has 16 residues. Germline V gene lookup returns CDR1 MNHEY and CDR2 SVGAGI. Deletions cut 2 bases from V and 2 bases from J, with 10 bases between. CDR3 sequence: CASSYEGTAGANVLTF. For the CDR3, the DNA is TGTGCCAGCAGTTACGAGGGGACTGCTGGGGCCAACGTCCTGACTTTC.

V is TRBV25-1 and J is TRBJ2-5, with D unclear. The CDR3 sequence is 13 residues long. Per germline, CDR1 MGHDK and CDR2 SYGVNS. The germline V and J ends were trimmed by 3 bases and 0 bases, with 5 bases remaining between them. The CDR3 reads CASSDSYQETQYF. The CDR3 coding sequence is TGTGCCAGCAGTGATTCGTACCAAGAGACCCAGTACTTC.

V usage is TRBV4-2 and J usage is TRBJ1-1, with D unresolved. The CDR3 covers 14 residues. The V gene's germline CDR1 is LGHNA and CDR2 YNFKEQ. V was clipped by 0 bases and J by 3 bases, with 8 bases between them. The CDR3 DNA follows: TGTGCCAGCAGCCAAGACACAGCTTACACTGAAGCTTTCTTT. It encodes CASSQDTAYTEAFF.

The CDR3 spells CASSQDRFTDTQYF. The CDR3 DNA is TGCGCCAGCAGCCAAGATCGGTTCACAGATACGCAGTATTTT. The gene calls are TRBV4-1 and TRBJ2-3; D uncertain. The CDR3 covers 14 residues. Looked up from germline, CDR1 is MGHRA and CDR2 is YSYEKL. V gave up 0 bases and J gave up 2 bases, with 6 bases separating them.

The sample holds one count of this clone. CDR3 sequence (DNA): TGTGCCAGCCTAAATAGCGGGAGGTCAAATGAGCAGTTCTTC. It specifies CASLNSGRSNEQFF. The chain is built from TRBV2 and TRBJ2-1; 10 nucleotides agree with TRBD2. V shed 8 bases and J 7 bases; nucleotides not matched to a gene: 8. This CDR3 is built from 14 residues. CDR1 SNHLY and CDR2 FYNNEI come from the germline V gene.

This CDR3 reads CASTRREQETQYF. CDR3 DNA sequence: TGTGCCAGCACGAGGCGGGAGCAAGAGACCCAGTACTTC. The V gene is TRBV6-1, the J gene TRBJ2-5, with 7 bases fitting TRBD2. The germline CDR1 and CDR2 sequences are MNHNS and SASEGT. The CDR3 is 13 amino acids. V shed 7 bases and J 2 bases; nucleotides not matched to a gene: 4.

The chain is built from TRBV7-6 and TRBJ1-1; maybe TRBD1 (5 bases). V was cut by 1 base and J by 1 base, with 10 bases left in between. Germline V gives CDR1 SGHVS, CDR2 FNYEAQ. The CDR3 runs 15 residues. The CDR3, as DNA: TGTGCCAGCAGCTTAGTCGCAGGGCGGAACACTGAAGCTTTCTTT. The encoded protein is CASSLVAGRNTEAFF.

The rearrangement joins TRBV9 to TRBJ1-1; a possible D gene is TRBD1 (5 bases). The CDR3 has 15 residues. The germline gives CDR1 SGDLS, CDR2 YYNGEE. V was cut by 0 bases and J by 3 bases, with 12 bases left in between. CDR3 residues: CASSVVSGLDTEAFF. CDR3 DNA sequence: TGTGCCAGCAGCGTAGTATCGGGACTTGACACTGAAGCTTTCTTT.

There are a few counts of this clone. This sequence joins TRBV19 and TRBJ1-1, with 7 bases that match TRBD1. CDR3 length: 11 amino acids. Germline V gene sequence: CDR1 LNHDA, CDR2 SQIVND (reference sequence). Losses at the gene ends were 7 bases for V and 9 bases for J; bases not matched to a gene: 5. In DNA, the CDR3 is TGTGCCAGTATTAGGGGGCGCCAAGCTTTCTTT. This encodes CASIRGRQAFF.